The present entry profiles one T cell receptor (beta chain) with its context. Its antigen remains unidentified. Trimming removed 7 bases from V and 5 bases from J; junction bases left unmatched: 8. The CDR3 extends over 13 amino acids. Germline loops: CDR1 SGHRS, CDR2 YFSETQ. Healthy bone marrow donors made up the donor group. The sample belongs to a study of cytomegalovirus exposure and HLA in healthy donors. Study-wide points: After further analysis at a later stage, roughly 16,000 TCR beta sequences were associated with HLA alleles at 0.05 false discovery rate. Accurate prediction of HLA-A and HLA-B alleles (for most subjects) was reportedly achieved from TCR beta sequences. A further, later analysis showed that HLA-associated TCR beta chains (compared with equally common others) were more clonally expanded.

Researchers ran the PCR with 60 Vbeta and 13 Jbeta primers. Libraries were prepared by immunoSEQ multiplex PCR; TCRdb keeps only in-frame clonotypes and omits some of them. The table shows around 120,000 clones, with around 80% occurring only once. This receptor was obtained from a female donor in good health and CMV-seropositive. This rearrangement joins TRBV5-1 to TRBJ2-5; 7 nucleotides agree with TRBD2. The sequenced sample was PBMCs. CDR3 in amino acids: CASRSSGGETQYF. The CDR3 nucleotides read TGCGCCAGCCGGTCTAGCGGTGGGGAGACCCAGTACTTC.